This T cell receptor beta chain was sequenced in a study of CD8 T cells in ankylosing spondylitis (dated by TCRdb to about 2017). Broadly, across the study: T cell receptor beta repertoires were profiled in healthy donors and ankylosing spondylitis patients so that disease-linked TCR variants could be found. The full study cohort comprised about 23 ankylosing spondylitis patients and 110 or so healthy donors. Peripheral blood samples were taken, and synovial fluid was additionally collected from ankylosing spondylitis patients.

The CDR3 spans 17 residues, from the cysteine through the phenylalanine. The retained sequence is limited to the CDR3, 51 bases, with the frame set at the first base. Germline trimming amounts to 5 bases on V and 4 bases on J, with 12 as the count of junction bases outside the gene matches. Results and caveats for the whole study, not just this receptor: Some motif variants had previously been reported in the synovial fluid and blood of reactive arthritis patients, which suggests shared mechanisms of disease initiation. According to the report, matched synovial fluid samples from ankylosing spondylitis patients were significantly enriched for the disease-linked clones. Blood from ankylosing spondylitis patients appeared to be characterized by a TCR beta motif made up of several highly homologous amino acid variants. In peripheral blood, the disease-linked clones were found at relatively low frequencies and had a CD8+ phenotype.

Turning to this clonotype: Its antigen remains undetermined. Per-base qualities were not stored, and no clone one base away is much larger.

Sequencing relied on an Illumina HiSeq 2500. TCR beta libraries were prepared by quantitative 5'-RACE with molecular barcodes. Concerning the study's data processing: Disease-linked TCR variants were identified with a new computational method built on a probabilistic model of VDJ rearrangement. Starting from the raw public reads, TCRdb applied fastp trimming at Q25, assembled clones with MiXCR and retained in-frame beta chains. Identical CDR3 protein sequences are pooled into one entry, listed with their most common genes and DNA. TCRdb, not the authors, supplied the V and J calls. For this sample there are fewer than 650,000 distinct CDR3 sequences; roughly 13% appear just once. The top ten clones comprise approximately 6.3% of the sample.

The source material was blood, either unsorted or a sorted T cell fraction (not recorded which). This receptor was identified in a male donor with ankylosing spondylitis. Rearrangement joined TRBV12-3 or TRBV12-4 to TRBJ1-5, with 9 bases in between that match TRBD1. The CDR3 reads CASSLHKMGQGNQPQHF. The nucleotides read TGTGCCAGCAGTCTACATAAAATGGGACAGGGAAATCAGCCCCAGCATTTT.